This T cell receptor beta chain derives from a study of post-analysis software for immune sequencing data. On the study more broadly: Relapsing-remitting, secondary progressive and progressive-relapsing forms made up the multiple sclerosis disease courses.

CDR3 length: 14 amino acids. Unmatched junction bases numbered 12, after V lost 8 bases and J lost 6 bases. Germline lookup yields CDR1 SGHRS and CDR2 YFSETQ. Ten or more counts support this clonotype. The antigen remains unidentified. General study findings and limits: Elevated frequency relative to controls characterized about 5 TRBV segments in patients, TRBV5-6, TRBV5-1 and TRBV20-1 among them. Strong co-clustering by F measure was seen for same-batch samples.

The library was made from cDNA and included unique molecular identifiers. Starting from roughly 1 to 10 million T cells, the study yielded 460,000 or so cDNA molecules. TCRdb fed the PCR reads into MiXCR, producing one record per CDR3 protein. Of some 800,000 distinct CDR3 sequences listed, more than 45% were seen once; the top ten hold approximately 4.4%. The receptor comes from a girl aged 5-17 years with multiple sclerosis. The sequencing input was blood. The chain links TRBV5-1 to TRBJ2-7; 9 nucleotides agree with TRBD2. CDR3 in DNA: TGCGCCAGAAGGCTAGCGGGACTACCCTTCGAGCAGTACTTC. Translated: CARRLAGLPFEQYF.